This entry describes one TCR beta chain. The entry originates in a study of control samples from healthy donors and cancer patients. From germline, CDR1 is SGDLS and CDR2 YYNGEE. Trimming pared 0 bases from V and 4 bases from J, leaving 7 bases between. The CDR3 sequence is 13 residues long. This table comes from immunoSEQ multiplex PCR, and its TCRdb copy is limited to in-frame clones, with some not included. Of around 100,000 clones in the sample, roughly 89% were seen once. The TCR sequence derives from a human donor in good health. The donor label of this sample is uncertain. Material: blood. The rearrangement links TRBV9 to TRBJ1-2; tentative D call: TRBD1 (5 bases). CDR3 region: CASSVGRGYGYTF. The CDR3 nucleotides are TGTGCCAGCAGCGTAGGGAGGGGCTATGGCTACACCTTC.